Sequencing of this T cell receptor (beta chain) was carried out in a study of regulatory T cells in long-lasting Graves disease. Overall study findings and caveats: There was favoring of TRBV28, TRBJ1-2 and TRBJ2-5 in persistent disease.

As to time point: newly diagnosed GD, antithyroid drugs for less than 3 months. The TCR library was made from RNA extracted from PBMCs. This clonotype was counted between two and nine times. Its matching antigen is unknown. Trimming removed 5 bases from V and 6 bases from J, with 11 bases in between. The germline V gene encodes CDR1 MNHEY and CDR2 SVGEGT. The CDR3 loop spans 13 amino acids. In building TCR beta libraries, iRepertoire HTBI primers were used together with Arm-PCR of CDR3 regions. In TCRdb, the multiplex PCR reads were re-called with MiXCR into one record per CDR3 protein. The sample yields about half a million distinct CDR3 sequences, about 12% seen once. These records were also assigned to another study, of T cells in Graves' hyperthyroidism and ophthalmopathy. That paper adds: Researchers defined stable Graves' hyperthyroidism as no ophthalmopathy progression within 18 months.

This chain uses TRBV6-2 or TRBV6-3 with TRBJ2-1; the D is unclear. The receptor was isolated from a woman aged 25-40 years with Graves disease. The material sequenced was peripheral blood mononuclear cells (PBMCs), taken at new diagnosis, from a patient treated with antithyroid drugs. This CDR3 is CASSQSPRNEQFF. The CDR3 DNA reads as TGTGCCAGCAGTCAATCCCCTCGCAATGAGCAGTTCTTC.